This T cell receptor (beta chain) is from a study of T cells in Graves' hyperthyroidism and ophthalmopathy (dated by TCRdb to the late 2010s). About the full investigation: Peripheral blood was collected at initial diagnosis, before any treatment. The paper reports TCR Vbeta CDR3 sequencing of 130 to 150 peripheral blood samples: approximately 43 ophthalmopathy, 75 to 80 hyperthyroidism and 17 progressor patients. After blood sampling, hyperthyroidism patients were treated with methimazole at a starting dose of 30 mg daily, and ophthalmopathy patients were treated with high-dose intravenous methylprednisolone. A discovery cohort of about 95 patients, about 40 with Graves' ophthalmopathy and approximately 57 with stable Graves' hyperthyroidism, was used to find distinguishing TCR V-J signatures. In addition, the study compared T-cell repertoires in thyroid tissue and in blood from six Graves' hyperthyroidism patients. The 100 or so discovery patients were divided at random into training and test sets in a 7:3 ratio. An independent validation cohort of under 20 hyperthyroidism patients and about 16 patients who later progressed to ophthalmopathy tested prospective prediction of ophthalmopathy. Results the study describes overall, beyond this receptor: Ophthalmopathy was separated from stable hyperthyroidism by a 13 V-J signature model, with approximately 90% sensitivity and roughly 81% specificity obtained in cross-validation and 80%/75% obtained in testing. Most expanded thyroid clonotypes (frequency above 0.001) were also detected in blood, suggesting blood repertoires may reflect thyroid immune responses. Sample size was not statistically predetermined, and investigators were not blinded to group allocation. In validation, the model predicted progression to ophthalmopathy with approximately 71% sensitivity and about 72% specificity, a median of around 6.6 months before onset.

TCR beta CDR3 regions were amplified from RNA transcripts. A first-round RT-PCR of the TCR CDR3 used the HTBI primer set with the Qiagen OneStep RT-PCR kit. A second multiplex PCR round built the libraries, followed by size selection and purification. Libraries were sequenced paired-end with 100 bp reads on an Illumina HiSeq2000. Processing in the source paper ran as follows. SOAPnuke was used to process the raw data, with reads discarded if the reads contained adapters or uncalled bases, had a mean Phred below 15, or lacked an exact constant-primer or identifier match. COPE v1.2.5 was used to merge the high-quality paired reads, and each unique nucleotide sequence was defined as a clonotype. Clonotypes were aligned to IMGT TRBV, TRBD and TRBJ reference segments using MiTCR v1.1. The analysis was restricted to V-J combinations with a frequency above 0.0001, which together covered roughly 99% of the repertoires. The TCS score was defined as F50 (clonal expansion) divided by E x V (chaos), with BLOSUM62-based TCRdist calculated between CDR3 peptides within each V-J. Welch's t-statistics and random forest reduced approximately 520 V-J features to around 14, which were used in a naive Bayes classifier (R e1071). Clones were called with MiXCR by TCRdb after fastp trimmed the public reads at Q25, and only in-frame beta chains were retained. When rows share a CDR3 protein, they turn into one entry using the most common DNA and genes. V and J calls and clone size were set by TCRdb, not the authors. In this sample the table shows over 250,000 distinct CDR3 sequences, under 30% of which occur a single time. Approximately 30% of the sample is held by the ten biggest clonotypes.

This clonotype was counted only a few times. Its antigen remains undetermined. The record has no base qualities; no much larger clone is one base away. Hyperthyroidism patients were newly diagnosed, had a disease duration of under 2 months, and were aged 18 to 65 years. The study excluded patients with uncontrolled infections, other autoimmune diseases, pregnancy or lactation. Diagnoses were established on the basis of clinical symptoms, serum thyroxine and TRAb, thyroid ultrasound, and orbital computed tomography. Blood from progressor patients was collected at the time of first diagnosis with hyperthyroidism, before any ophthalmopathy symptoms had appeared. PBMCs were separated from over 9 ml of fresh peripheral blood using Ficoll-Paque density gradient centrifugation. Progressor patients were initially diagnosed with Graves' hyperthyroidism and developed ophthalmopathy during follow-up. Trizol reagent was used to extract total RNA, and RNA quality was then checked on an Agilent 2100 Bioanalyzer.

The junction shows trimming of 2 bases on V and 5 bases on J, and the gene matches do not reach 1 base of it. The CDR3 spans 13 residues, from the cysteine through the phenylalanine. The only DNA kept is the CDR3, 39 bases in frame from the first base. CDR1 LNHNV and CDR2 YYDKDF are derived from the germline V gene (reference sequence). Sequenced input: blood. The V gene is TRBV15 and the J gene is TRBJ2-5; 8 central bases correspond to TRBD2. The clonotype comes from a man aged 40-55 years with Graves' hyperthyroidism that later progressed to Graves' ophthalmopathy. The CDR3 loop reads CATSRIAGETQYF. The nucleotide sequence reads TGTGCCACCAGCAGAATAGCGGGGGAGACCCAGTACTTC.